The next 16 T cell receptor beta chains were all read from a single sample in a study of blood T cell repertoires in COVID-19. Repertoires were generated with immunoSEQ multiplex PCR, while TCRdb's copy carries only in-frame clones and drops some. This table has tens of thousands of clones, 80% to 90% appearing once. Sequencing used PBMCs or T cells enriched from blood (not recorded which). The receptor source for this set is a middle-aged woman with acute COVID-19.

This chain joins TRBV2 and TRBJ2-5, with 9 bases aligning to TRBD1. This CDR3 has 17 residues. J was trimmed by 3 bases and V by 6 bases; bases with no gene match: 14. Germline assignment: CDR1 SNHLY and CDR2 FYNNEI. In DNA, the CDR3 is TGTGCCAGCAGGGAGTTCGAGACAGGGGGTGGGGAAGAGACCCAGTACTTC. This gives the protein CASREFETGGGEETQYF.

The genes are TRBV18 and TRBJ2-3; TRBD2 matches 14 bases. This CDR3 region has 16 residues. Germline-derived CDR1 and CDR2 are KGHSH and LQKENI. V was pared by 4 bases and J by 4 bases, with 4 bases of the junction left unmatched. The CDR3 region has the DNA TGTGCCAGCTCACTCGGGACTAGCGGGAGCTCAGATACGCAGTATTTT. This translates into CASSLGTSGSSDTQYF.

The CDR3 DNA is TGTGCCAGCAGCCAAGAAGACAGAGCCTACGAGCAGTACGTC. Translation: CASSQEDRAYEQYV. This chain connects TRBV3-1 (or the pseudogene TRBV3-2) to TRBJ2-7, with a weak D call TRBD1 (5 bases). Trimming cost V 0 bases and J 2 bases, with 8 bases left between them. CDR1 and CDR2 from the germline V gene are LGHDT and YNNKEL (reference sequence). This CDR3 region has 14 residues.

This clone was observed a single time. CDR3 DNA sequence: TGTGCCACCGGGGGACAGGACGATTTTGGGAGCAATCAGCCCCAGCATTTT. Protein sequence: CATGGQDDFGSNQPQHF. The genes are TRBV28 and TRBJ1-5; 8 nucleotides agree with TRBD1. The CDR3 is 17 amino acids. Per the germline V gene, CDR1 is MDHEN and CDR2 is SYDVKM. After removal of 10 bases from V and 1 base from J, the junction contained 15 bases not matched to a gene.

This rearrangement joins TRBV6-1 to TRBJ2-5; TRBD2 matches 8 bases. The CDR3 length is 14 residues. Germline assignment: CDR1 MNHNS and CDR2 SASEGT. Trimming cost V 6 bases and J 1 base; bases outside gene matches: 4. Here the CDR3 DNA reads TGTGCCAGCAGCCCCGGGAGGGCCCAAGAGACCCAGTACTTC. It yields the protein CASSPGRAQETQYF.

The chain joins TRBV7-9 to TRBJ1-5, with D perhaps TRBD1 (5 bases). V lost 5 bases and J 3 bases, leaving 14 bases between the germline ends. The germline V gene encodes CDR1 SEHNR and CDR2 FQNEAQ (reference sequence). The CDR3 is made up of 15 amino acids. CDR3 residues: CASSAGTLANQPQHF. The CDR3 DNA reads TGTGCCAGCAGCGCCGGGACTCTGGCCAATCAGCCCCAGCATTTT.

The chain recombines TRBV7-6 with TRBJ1-6; a weak D match, TRBD1 (6 bases). Germline assignment: CDR1 SGHVS and CDR2 FNYEAQ. The CDR3 is made up of 15 amino acids. Trimming cost V 5 bases and J 4 bases, with 12 bases left between them. The CDR3 sequence: CASSPQRGYNSPLHF. The CDR3 DNA sequence: TGTGCCAGCAGCCCCCAAAGGGGGTATAATTCACCCCTCCACTTT.

This clone is a singleton in its sample. The chain uses TRBV27 and TRBJ1-6; 8 bases line up with TRBD1. Germline loops: CDR1 MNHEY, CDR2 SMNVEV (reference sequence). The CDR3 runs to 15 residues. V gave up 7 bases and J gave up 10 bases; unmatched junction bases: 12. The CDR3 is CASTPRQGRGSPLHF. The CDR3 coding sequence is TGTGCCAGCACCCCAAGACAGGGGAGGGGGTCACCCCTCCACTTT.

V gene TRBV19 combines with J gene TRBJ2-3; 11 nucleotides match TRBD2. CDR1 LNHDA and CDR2 SQIVND come from the germline V gene (reference sequence). With 6 bases clipped from V and 4 bases from J, the junction kept 9 bases outside the gene matches. The CDR3 sequence is 16 residues long. The chain's CDR3 is CASSPGLAVEADTQYF. The CDR3 DNA is TGTGCCAGTAGCCCGGGACTAGCGGTGGAGGCAGATACGCAGTATTTT.

The rearrangement links TRBV29-1 to TRBJ2-3; D is unclear. Germline V gives CDR1 SQVTM, CDR2 ANQGSEA. The CDR3 totals 14 residues. Between the trimmed V and J ends, which lost 8 bases and 5 bases, there was a span of 20 bases. The CDR3 spells CSHPGSRSIDTQYF. DNA of the CDR3: TGCAGCCACCCTGGGTCTAGGTCGATAGATACGCAGTATTTT.

The chain combines TRBV5-8 with TRBJ2-7; D call uncertain. The ends were cut back, 4 bases at V and 3 bases at J, with 2 bases in the middle. The CDR3 is 10 amino acids. Per germline, CDR1 SGHTS and CDR2 YDEGEE. As DNA, the CDR3 is TGTGCCAGCAGCCACTACGAGCAGTACTTC. It translates to CASSHYEQYF.

The J gene is TRBJ1-1, the V gene TRBV7-9; D remains unclear. This CDR3 has 14 amino acids. CDR1 and CDR2 from the germline V gene are SEHNR and FQNEAQ (reference sequence). Trimming took 1 base from V and 0 from J, leaving 6 bases between them. The CDR3 loop is CASSLGGMNTEAFF. The CDR3 nucleotides read TGTGCCAGCAGCTTAGGCGGCATGAACACTGAAGCTTTCTTT.

In this sample, this clone turned up a few times. V gene TRBV11-3 combines with J gene TRBJ2-3, with TRBD1 matching 8 bases. Germline trimming cut 5 bases from V and 5 bases from J; bases unmatched to any gene: 9. CDR1 and CDR2 (germline): SGHNT, YENEEA. This CDR3 is built from 15 residues. The CDR3, as DNA: TGTGCCAGCAGCGGGGGACAGGACTGGGTAGATACGCAGTATTTT. It codes for CASSGGQDWVDTQYF.

The chain couples TRBV28 to TRBJ2-2, with D unclear. Trimming left V 7 bases short and J 4 bases short, with 13 bases between. CDR1 and CDR2 from the germline V gene are MDHEN and SYDVKM. The CDR3 is made up of 14 amino acids. This CDR3 reads CASIGTRSTGELFF. The CDR3 DNA reads as TGTGCCAGCATTGGAACCCGGAGCACCGGGGAGCTGTTTTTT.

The chain has TRBV5-1 and TRBJ2-3; tentatively, D is TRBD1 (6 bases). Trimming left V 0 bases short and J 1 base short, with 6 bases between. Germline V CDR1 and CDR2: SGHRS, YFSETQ. The CDR3 covers 14 residues. The CDR3 nucleotides are TGCGCCAGCAGCTTGGCAGGGGGCACAGATACGCAGTATTTT. Its translation is CASSLAGGTDTQYF.

This clone was counted a single time. The chain joins TRBV7-2 to TRBJ2-3; D remains ambiguous. The germline gives CDR1 SGHTA, CDR2 FQGNSA. V was cut by 3 bases and J by 9 bases, with 13 bases left in between. This CDR3 has 13 residues. The DNA for the CDR3 is TGTGCCAGCAGCTTTGTTTCCCTTCGGACGCAGTATTTT. Residues: CASSFVSLRTQYF. Looking up the rest from reference TRBV7-2 and TRBJ2-3 gives the full variable domain: GAGVSQSPSNKVTEKGKDVELRCDPISGHTALYWYRQSLGQGLEFLIYFQGNSAPDKSGLPSDRFSAERTGGSVSTLTIQRTQQEDSAVYLCASSFVSLRTQYFGPGTRLTVL.